The entry below gives a single T cell receptor (beta chain) sequence along with its context. A much larger clone sits a single nucleotide away, making a read error possible. Germline V gene sequence: CDR1 LNHNV, CDR2 YYDKDF (reference sequence). The CDR3 length is 12 residues. A single record per CDR3 protein comes from TCRdb applying MiXCR to the 5' RACE reads. The sample shows tens of thousands of distinct CDR3 sequences, more than 15% of them seen only once. Sequencing input: naive CD4+ T cells sorted from blood. Subset given: naive CD4+ T cells, CD4+CD45RA+CD25-. The gene calls are TRBV15 and TRBJ2-1; a possible D gene is TRBD1 (5 bases). The TCR was taken from a female donor with breast cancer. CDR3 amino acids: CTTSRGNNEQFF. In DNA form, the CDR3 reads TGTACCACCAGTAGGGGTAACAATGAGCAGTTCTTC.